These T cell receptor beta chains were read from a single sample in a study of blood T cell repertoires in COVID-19. Assay used: immunoSEQ multiplex PCR; TCRdb lists only in-frame clones, some missing. Altogether about 96,000 clones are present, less than 85% being singletons, with the ten largest covering approximately 9%. The sample comprised peripheral blood. The source is a man aged 50 to 59 who had recovered from COVID-19. Each CDR3 is given without its conserved first and last residue. The order of the fields is J gene, clone size, V gene, CDR3 protein. Not all rows give a size; the values are once, few, many and, for expanded clones, a class.

>TRBJ2-7|-|TRBV7-2
ASSLVVGSPISYEQY
>TRBJ2-2|-|TRBV7-3
ASSFHRQGTTGELF
>TRBJ2-5|-|TRBV9
ASSAGTGSETQY
>TRBJ2-5|-|TRBV11-2
ASSLVGGWGEETQY
>TRBJ2-7|-|TRBV28
ASSFGSKEQY
>TRBJ2-1|-|TRBV5-4
ASSWPPTGTGGNEQF
>TRBJ2-3|few|TRBV5-1
ASSWQAPDTQY
>TRBJ2-7|-|TRBV5-4
ASSPSGRNIYEQY
>TRBJ2-1|-|TRBV6-6
ASSATGYGSYNEQF
>TRBJ1-3|-|TRBV4-2
ASSLSGGYSGNTIY
>TRBJ1-2|-|TRBV5-1
ASSLQGEYGYT
>TRBJ2-7|-|TRBV7-9
ASRDWDSVGRVGYYEQY
>TRBJ2-1|-|TRBV25-1
ASSEGAILYEQF
>TRBJ1-6|once|TRBV3-1/TRBV3-2
ASSDKMGPLH
>TRBJ1-4|-|TRBV19
ASSTRGVSNEKLF
>TRBJ2-5|-|TRBV4-2
ASSQGTSGGPGETQY
>TRBJ2-2|-|TRBV24-1
ATSGGANTGELF
>TRBJ2-3|-|TRBV7-9
ASSPIWGGATDTQY
>TRBJ2-1|-|TRBV6-2/TRBV6-3
ASSYSASRDEQF
>TRBJ2-4|-|TRBV7-3
ASSLSSGDGQY
>TRBJ2-7|-|TRBV7-9
ASSALAGRTYEQY
>TRBJ1-2|-|TRBV28
ASSSPGRPNYGYT
>TRBJ1-1|-|TRBV29-1
SVGGGQTEAF
>TRBJ2-5|-|TRBV18
ASSREFIETQY
>TRBJ2-7|-|TRBV25-1
ASSNRGSVGEQY
>TRBJ1-2|few|TRBV9
ASSVPGGGSYGYT
>TRBJ1-1|-|TRBV27
ASSQMERNTEAF
>TRBJ2-7|-|TRBV18
ASSPGLAGIYEQY
>TRBJ2-3|many|TRBV6-2/TRBV6-3
ASSSGTSGGAIDTQY
>TRBJ2-2|-|TRBV5-5
ASSFIQGNTGELF
>TRBJ2-6|few|TRBV7-8
AGARGTANANVLT
>TRBJ1-1|-|TRBV6-2/TRBV6-3
ASSYSQGFGTEAF
>TRBJ2-1|-|TRBV4-2
ASSQDRGLASQNEQF
>TRBJ2-7|-|TRBV5-1
ASSLEPSGSSYEQY
>TRBJ2-7|-|TRBV5-6
ASSWGRAGTAYEQY
>TRBJ2-4|-|TRBV6-1
ASSDNRELAKNIQY
>TRBJ1-3|-|TRBV6-1
ASSGNNPGQGGNTIY
>TRBJ1-6|-|TRBV30
AWTSLTGPSPLH
>TRBJ2-1|-|TRBV5-5
ASSPGQGVLNEQF
>TRBJ1-1|-|TRBV5-1
ASSPQGNTEAF
>TRBJ2-7|-|TRBV7-8
ASSLGTGLSYEQY
>TRBJ2-7|-|TRBV4-3
ASSQDPGQSYEQY
>TRBJ2-1|-|TRBV12-5
ASGLVQGQGSNEQF
>TRBJ2-1|-|TRBV10-2
ASSSSGTSGSREQF
>TRBJ2-2|few|TRBV5-1
ASSLDVSNTGELF
>TRBJ2-4|-|TRBV11-2
ASSSRGLAGEGGKNIQY
>TRBJ1-2|-|TRBV7-9
ASAQQGAAQVYGYT
>TRBJ2-1|-|TRBV11-2
ASSLLSLEQF
>TRBJ2-3|-|TRBV2
ASSMENRITDTQY
>TRBJ2-1|-|TRBV9
ASSVGTSGTKFNEQF
>TRBJ1-6|-|TRBV5-1
ASSRNRDMNSPLH
>TRBJ2-7|many|TRBV28
ASRRGRFEQY
>TRBJ1-2|-|TRBV2
ASSRQGDYGYT
>TRBJ2-7|-|TRBV18
ASSSDISEQY
>TRBJ2-7|-|TRBV19
ASSIIHNLGTGSYEQY
>TRBJ2-3|-|TRBV18
ASSRGRSGSDTQY